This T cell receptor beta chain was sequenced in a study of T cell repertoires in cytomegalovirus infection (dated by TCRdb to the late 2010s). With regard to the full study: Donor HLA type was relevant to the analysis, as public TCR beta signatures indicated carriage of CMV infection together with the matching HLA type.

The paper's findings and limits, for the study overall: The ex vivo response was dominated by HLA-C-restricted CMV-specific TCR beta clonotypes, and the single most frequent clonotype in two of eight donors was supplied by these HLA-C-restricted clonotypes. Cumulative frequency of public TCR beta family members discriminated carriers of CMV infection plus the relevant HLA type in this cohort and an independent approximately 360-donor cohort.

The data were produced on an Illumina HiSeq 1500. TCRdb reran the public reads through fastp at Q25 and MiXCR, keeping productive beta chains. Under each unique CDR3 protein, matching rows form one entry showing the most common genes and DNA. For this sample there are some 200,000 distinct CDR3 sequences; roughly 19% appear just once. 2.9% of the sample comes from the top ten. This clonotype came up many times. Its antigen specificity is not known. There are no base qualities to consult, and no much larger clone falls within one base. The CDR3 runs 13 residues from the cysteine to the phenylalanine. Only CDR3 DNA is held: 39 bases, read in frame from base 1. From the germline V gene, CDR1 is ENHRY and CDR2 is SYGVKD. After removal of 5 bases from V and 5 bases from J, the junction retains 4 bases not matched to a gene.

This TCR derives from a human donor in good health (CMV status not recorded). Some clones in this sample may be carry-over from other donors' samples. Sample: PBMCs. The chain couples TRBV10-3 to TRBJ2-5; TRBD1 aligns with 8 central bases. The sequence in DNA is TGTGCCATCAGTCCAGGGGGCATGGAGACCCAGTACTTC. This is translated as CAISPGGMETQYF.